Reported below is one TCR beta chain. Its target is unknown. PCR was performed a second time for about 7 to 11 cycles using a sample-barcoded 5' primer and a J-beta primer mix. Through a template-switch adaptor with 12 random nucleotides, each cDNA molecule received a tag. TCRdb re-called the 5' RACE reads with MiXCR, one entry per CDR3 protein. The data show roughly 680,000 distinct CDR3 sequences, roughly 49% seen once. This sample is part of a study of blood T cells in healthy people across ages. Study conclusions and caveats: Researchers deemed the diversity estimates from one million T cells underestimates.

J lost 3 bases, V lost 8 bases, and 7 bases had no gene match. Germline V gene data show CDR1 as SQVTM and CDR2 as ANQGSEA. CDR3 length: 13 amino acids. This chain connects TRBV29-1 to TRBJ2-1; 7 bases map to TRBD1. Sequencing was done on a sample of blood. The sequence was obtained from a woman aged 55-70 years in good health. CDR3 in amino acids: CSSRDRDYNEQFF. DNA of the CDR3: TGCAGCAGCCGGGACAGAGACTACAATGAGCAGTTCTTC.